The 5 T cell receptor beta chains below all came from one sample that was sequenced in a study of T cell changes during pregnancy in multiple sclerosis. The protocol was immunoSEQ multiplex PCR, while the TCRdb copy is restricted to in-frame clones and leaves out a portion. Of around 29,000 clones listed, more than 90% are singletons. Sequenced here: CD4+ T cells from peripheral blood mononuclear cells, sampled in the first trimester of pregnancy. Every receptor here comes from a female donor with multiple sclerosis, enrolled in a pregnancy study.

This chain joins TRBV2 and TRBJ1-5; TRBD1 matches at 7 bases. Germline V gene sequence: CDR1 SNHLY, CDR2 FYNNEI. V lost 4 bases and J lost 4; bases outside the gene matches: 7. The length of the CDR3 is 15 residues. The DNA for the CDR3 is TGTGCCAGCAGTGCCGACAGGGAAGGGAATCAGCCCCAGCATTTT. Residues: CASSADREGNQPQHF.

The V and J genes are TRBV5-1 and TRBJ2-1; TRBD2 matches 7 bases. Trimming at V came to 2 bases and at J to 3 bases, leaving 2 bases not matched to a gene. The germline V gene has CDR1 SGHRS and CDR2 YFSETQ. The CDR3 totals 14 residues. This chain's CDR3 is CASSFGGGYNEQFF. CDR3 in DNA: TGCGCCAGCAGCTTCGGCGGGGGCTACAATGAGCAGTTCTTC.

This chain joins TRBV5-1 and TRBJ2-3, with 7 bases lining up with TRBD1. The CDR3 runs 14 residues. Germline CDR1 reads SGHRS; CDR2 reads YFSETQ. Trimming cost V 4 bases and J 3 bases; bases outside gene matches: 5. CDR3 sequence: CASSTRQGTDTQYF. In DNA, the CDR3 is TGCGCCAGCAGCACAAGACAGGGAACAGATACGCAGTATTTT.

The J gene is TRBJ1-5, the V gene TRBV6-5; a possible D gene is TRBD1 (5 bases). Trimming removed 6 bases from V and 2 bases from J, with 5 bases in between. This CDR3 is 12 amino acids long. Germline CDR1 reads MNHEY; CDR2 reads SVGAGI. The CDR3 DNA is TGTGCCAGCAGCAGGGGCAATCAGCCCCAGCATTTT. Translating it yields CASSRGNQPQHF.

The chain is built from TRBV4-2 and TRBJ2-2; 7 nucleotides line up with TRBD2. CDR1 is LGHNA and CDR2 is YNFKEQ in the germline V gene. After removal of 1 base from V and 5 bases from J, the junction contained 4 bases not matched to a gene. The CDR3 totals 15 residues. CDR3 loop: CASSQGFGRTGELFF. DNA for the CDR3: TGTGCCAGCAGCCAAGGGTTCGGGAGGACCGGGGAGCTGTTTTTT.